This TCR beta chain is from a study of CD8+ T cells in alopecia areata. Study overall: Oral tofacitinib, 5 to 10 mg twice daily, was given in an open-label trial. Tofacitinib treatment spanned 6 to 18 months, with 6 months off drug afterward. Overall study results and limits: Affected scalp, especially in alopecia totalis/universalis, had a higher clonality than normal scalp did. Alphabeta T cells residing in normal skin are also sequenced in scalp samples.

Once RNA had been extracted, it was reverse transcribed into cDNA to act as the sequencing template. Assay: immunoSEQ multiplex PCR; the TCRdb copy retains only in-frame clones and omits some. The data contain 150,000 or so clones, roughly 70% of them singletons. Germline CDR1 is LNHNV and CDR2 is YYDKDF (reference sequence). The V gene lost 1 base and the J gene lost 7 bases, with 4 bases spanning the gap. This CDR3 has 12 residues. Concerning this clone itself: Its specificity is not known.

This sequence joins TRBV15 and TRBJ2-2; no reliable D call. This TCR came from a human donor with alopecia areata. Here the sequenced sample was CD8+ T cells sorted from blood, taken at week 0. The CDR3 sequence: CATSRGGGELFF. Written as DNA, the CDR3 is TGTGCCACCAGCAGAGGTGGCGGGGAGCTGTTTTTT. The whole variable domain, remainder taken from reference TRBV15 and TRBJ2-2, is DAMVIQNPRYQVTQFGKPVTLSCSQTLNHNVMYWYQQKSSQAPKLLFHYYDKDFNNEADTPDNFQSRRPNTSFCFLDIRSPGLGDTAMYLCATSRGGGELFFGEGSRLTVL.